This T cell receptor beta chain came from a study of persistence of HIV-infected CD4 T cells. The immunoSEQ assay was version 4, run in survey mode. TCRdb's copy holds only in-frame clones and misses some; the assay was immunoSEQ multiplex PCR. The table lists approximately 45,000 clones, about 87% of them singletons, with approximately 0.5% in the top ten. Cells were stimulated nonspecifically with anti-CD3/anti-CD28 magnetic beads. Sorting of responding CD4+ T cells relied on upregulated CD40 ligand together with CD69. Germline lookup yields CDR1 SGHRS and CDR2 YFSETQ. V was clipped by 4 bases and J by 6 bases, with 11 bases between them. The CDR3 extends over 13 amino acids. This clone appeared a few times. Antigen specificity is unknown.

The source is an adult woman with HIV who was CMV-seropositive. The rearrangement joins TRBV5-1 to TRBJ1-5; D remains ambiguous. Sequenced here: CD4+ T cells sorted from PBMCs after approximately 19-hour stimulation, sampled from a patient who received antiretroviral therapy. The CDR3 coding sequence is TGCGCCAGCAGCCTTCAGCCCGGTCAGCCCCAGCATTTT. Translation gives CASSLQPGQPQHF.